Following are 18 T cell receptor beta chains from one sample sequenced in a study of blood T cell repertoires in COVID-19. The data were produced by immunoSEQ multiplex PCR, yet TCRdb's version contains in-frame clones alone and is incomplete. The sample holds some 300,000 clones, 88% seen once. The specimen sequenced was PBMCs or T cells enriched from blood (not recorded which). These TCRs come from a woman aged 60 to 75 in a cohort exposed to, infected with or recovered from COVID-19 (not recorded which).

The chain has TRBV5-1 and TRBJ1-1; 10 bases align to TRBD1. J gave up 4 bases and V 4 bases, and 4 bases lay outside the gene matches. Germline values: CDR1 SGHRS, CDR2 YFSETQ. The CDR3 is made up of 14 amino acids. The CDR3 bases are TGCGCCAGCAGCGGCCGGGACAGGGGCACTGAAGCTTTCTTT. Protein sequence: CASSGRDRGTEAFF.

A few counts support this clone. This chain connects TRBV11-2 to TRBJ1-1, with TRBD1 matching over 10 bases. Germline V CDR1 and CDR2: SGHAT, FQNNGV. This CDR3 spans 14 amino acids. The J segment lost 3 bases and the V segment lost 5 bases, leaving 3 bases of the junction unmatched. CDR3 sequence reads: CASSVTGGDTEAFF. For the CDR3, the DNA is TGTGCCAGCAGCGTGACAGGGGGCGACACTGAAGCTTTCTTT.

The chain recombines TRBV5-1 with TRBJ2-2; D might be TRBD2 (5 bases). Germline CDR1 is SGHRS and CDR2 is YFSETQ. The CDR3 is 14 amino acids. Trimming cost V 5 bases and J 0 bases, with 8 bases left between them. The DNA of the CDR3 is TGCGCCAGCAGTCGGGGAGCGAACACCGGGGAGCTGTTTTTT. This sequence encodes CASSRGANTGELFF. Together with reference TRBV5-1 and TRBJ2-2, the CDR3 gives the full variable domain: KAGVTQTPRYLIKTRGQQVTLSCSPISGHRSVSWYQQTPGQGLQFLFEYFSETQRNKGNFPGRFSGRQFSNSRSEMNVSTLELGDSALYLCASSRGANTGELFFGEGSRLTVL.

This clone was detected only a few times. The chain carries TRBV6-1 and TRBJ1-1; the match to TRBD1 covers 8 bases. Per the germline V gene, CDR1 is MNHNS and CDR2 is SASEGT. There are 13 residues in the CDR3. The J segment lost 5 bases and the V segment lost 3 bases, leaving 2 bases of the junction unmatched. The CDR3 region is CASSEDRDTEAFF. The CDR3 DNA follows: TGTGCCAGCAGTGAGGACAGGGATACTGAAGCTTTCTTT.

V gene TRBV9 combines with J gene TRBJ2-1, with D perhaps TRBD2 (7 bases). This CDR3 region has 14 residues. Looked up from germline, CDR1 is SGDLS and CDR2 is YYNGEE. V was trimmed by 0 bases and J by 8 bases, leaving 12 bases between them. CDR3 residues: CASSVAGGGDEQFF. The DNA of the CDR3 is TGTGCCAGCAGCGTAGCGGGGGGCGGCGATGAGCAGTTCTTC. Variable domain in full (rest from reference TRBV9 and TRBJ2-1): DSGVTQTPKHLITATGQRVTLRCSPRSGDLSVYWYQQSLDQGLQFLIQYYNGEERAKGNILERFSAQQFPDLHSELNLSSLELGDSALYFCASSVAGGGDEQFFGPGTRLTVL.

This chain connects TRBV5-1 to TRBJ2-4, with 8 bases lining up with TRBD1. The junction had 3 bases not matched to a gene; V was cut back by 4 bases and J by 3 bases. This CDR3 has 14 residues. Germline V gene sequence: CDR1 SGHRS, CDR2 YFSETQ. The CDR3 here is CASSGGTGKNIQYF. The CDR3 region has the DNA TGCGCCAGCAGCGGGGGGACAGGCAAAAACATTCAGTACTTC.

The chain employs TRBV2 and TRBJ2-3, with D possibly being TRBD1 (6 bases). The ends were cut back, 1 base at V and 3 bases at J, with 8 bases in the middle. Germline V gives CDR1 SNHLY, CDR2 FYNNEI. The CDR3 spans 14 residues. This chain's CDR3 is CASSEGGRTDTQYF. CDR3 nucleotide sequence: TGTGCCAGCAGTGAAGGGGGGCGGACAGATACGCAGTATTTT.

The chain links TRBV5-1 to TRBJ2-4; 8 bases line up with TRBD2. Looked up from germline, CDR1 is SGHRS and CDR2 is YFSETQ. Trimming at V came to 4 bases and at J to 4 bases, leaving 10 bases not matched to a gene. The CDR3 loop spans 16 amino acids. The CDR3 bases are TGCGCCAGCAGCCCGGAACTTTTAGCGGGGAAAAACATTCAGTACTTC. Residues: CASSPELLAGKNIQYF.

The rearrangement joins TRBV11-2 to TRBJ1-5; D unclear. Germline values: CDR1 SGHAT, CDR2 FQNNGV. The CDR3 has 15 amino acids. V lost 2 bases and J 0 bases, leaving 8 bases between the germline ends. The CDR3 spells CASSLFGDSNQPQHF. In nucleotides, the CDR3 is TGTGCCAGCAGCTTATTCGGGGATAGCAATCAGCCCCAGCATTTT.

The V gene is TRBV19, the J gene TRBJ1-5; the D gene is possibly TRBD1 (6 bases). This CDR3 is 15 amino acids long. The ends were cut back, 6 bases at V and 2 bases at J, with 14 bases in the middle. CDR1 LNHDA and CDR2 SQIVND come from the germline V gene (reference sequence). CDR3 coding DNA: TGTGCCAGTAGCCAACAGGGTCAGGGCAATCAGCCCCAGCATTTT. It specifies CASSQQGQGNQPQHF.

The chain is built from TRBV24-1 and TRBJ2-1; perhaps TRBD2 as D (8 bases). From germline, CDR1 is KGHDR and CDR2 SFDVKD. The length of the CDR3 is 17 residues. V dropped 7 bases and J dropped 6 bases, with 24 bases sitting between them. The chain's CDR3 is CATSTPAGRGQSNEQFF. The CDR3 DNA is TGTGCCACCAGCACACCCGCCGGGAGGGGGCAAAGCAATGAGCAGTTCTTC.

The chain employs TRBV11-3 and TRBJ2-3, with 7 bases identical to TRBD2. The CDR3 length is 14 residues. V trimming: 5 bases; J trimming: 4 bases; junction bases outside the gene matches: 6. Germline loops: CDR1 SGHNT, CDR2 YENEEA. The CDR3, as DNA: TGTGCCAGCAGCGCCGGACTAGAGCCAGATACGCAGTATTTT. Translating it yields CASSAGLEPDTQYF.

The chain combines TRBV30 with TRBJ2-7; D possibly corresponds to TRBD1 (6 bases). Germline V gene data show CDR1 as GTSNPN and CDR2 as SVGIG (reference sequence). The CDR3 is 14 residues long. Deletions cut 2 bases from V and 4 bases from J, with 15 bases between. In DNA form, the CDR3 reads TGTGCCTGGAGTAAGGGGGTCGGTGCGTACGAGCAGTACTTC. Its translation is CAWSKGVGAYEQYF.

The V call is TRBV3-1 (or the pseudogene TRBV3-2), the J call TRBJ1-1, with 8 positions matching TRBD1. Trimming at V came to 4 bases and at J to 4 bases, leaving 8 bases not matched to a gene. Germline V gene sequence: CDR1 LGHDT, CDR2 YNNKEL (reference sequence). The CDR3 loop spans 15 amino acids. CDR3 residues: CASSLRTGRTTEAFF. The CDR3 DNA reads as TGTGCCAGCAGCCTTCGGACAGGGAGGACCACTGAAGCTTTCTTT.

This rearrangement joins TRBV18 to TRBJ1-1, with 7 bases matching TRBD1. The CDR3 is made up of 14 amino acids. V was pared by 3 bases and J by 5 bases, with 6 bases of the junction left unmatched. Germline lookup yields CDR1 KGHSH and CDR2 LQKENI. CDR3 residues: CASSPRTGWTEAFF. As DNA, the CDR3 is TGTGCCAGCTCACCCCGGACAGGTTGGACTGAAGCTTTCTTT.

This chain links TRBV27 with TRBJ1-1; D is possibly TRBD1 (5 bases). V was cut by 3 bases and J by 4 bases, with 15 bases left in between. The CDR3 spans 15 residues. In germline, CDR1 is MNHEY, CDR2 SMNVEV (reference sequence). The CDR3 reads CASSLAQGGITEAFF. In DNA form, the CDR3 reads TGTGCCAGCAGTTTGGCGCAGGGAGGGATCACTGAAGCTTTCTTT.

This sequence joins TRBV6-1 and TRBJ2-1, with TRBD2 matching over 7 bases. V dropped 2 bases and J dropped 1; count of bases not matched to a gene: 5. This CDR3 is built from 16 residues. Germline values: CDR1 MNHNS, CDR2 SASEGT. This CDR3 reads CASSEKGLGSYNEQFF. Written as DNA, the CDR3 is TGTGCCAGCAGTGAAAAAGGACTAGGTTCCTACAATGAGCAGTTCTTC.

The V call is TRBV6-5, the J call TRBJ2-7; no clear D gene. The germline V and J ends were trimmed by 2 bases and 7 bases, with 12 bases remaining between them. Germline CDR1 is MNHEY and CDR2 is SVGAGI. The CDR3 extends over 13 amino acids. The CDR3 sequence: CASSYVGVGEQYF. The CDR3 DNA reads TGTGCCAGCAGTTACGTCGGAGTTGGAGAGCAGTACTTC.